A single sample is the source of the 32 T cell receptor beta chains below, sequenced in a study of blood T cell repertoires in COVID-19. Sequenced by immunoSEQ multiplex PCR; TCRdb stores in-frame clones only, minus some. The sample shows about 70,000 clones, 70% to 75% of them seen only once. The sample consisted of peripheral blood. These receptors came from a woman in her 70s with acute or convalescent COVID-19.

This clone was seen more than once but under ten times. The rearrangement uses TRBV3-1 (or the pseudogene TRBV3-2) and TRBJ1-1, with D hard to call. V dropped 1 base and J dropped 0 bases, with 6 bases sitting between them. The CDR3 extends over 14 amino acids. Germline-derived CDR1 and CDR2 are LGHDT and YNNKEL (reference sequence). The chain's CDR3 is CASSQALLNTEAFF. The DNA for the CDR3 is TGTGCCAGCAGCCAAGCTTTGTTGAACACTGAAGCTTTCTTT.

The chain is built from TRBV3-1 (or the pseudogene TRBV3-2) and TRBJ2-5; 8 nucleotides agree with TRBD2. Germline lookup yields CDR1 LGHDT and CDR2 YNNKEL (reference sequence). Trimming took 2 bases from V and 3 from J; bases not matched to a gene: 5. CDR3 length equals 15 residues. This CDR3 reads CASSQKRGGKETQYF. In nucleotides, the CDR3 is TGTGCCAGCAGCCAAAAGCGCGGGGGGAAAGAGACCCAGTACTTC.

A note on this clone: Germline and junction disagree at one end, which may indicate a read error. The chain has TRBV6-1 and TRBJ1-6; D gene uncertain. The CDR3 length is 17 residues. Germline CDR1 is MNHNS and CDR2 is SASEGT. CDR3 DNA: TGTGCCAGCAGTGCCACCGGTGGCAGGTCCTTTAATTCACCCCTCCACTTT. Translation: CASSATGGRSFNSPLHF.

The J gene is TRBJ2-7, the V gene TRBV7-3, with a possible D match to TRBD2 (6 bases). Germline V gene lookup returns CDR1 SGHTA and CDR2 FQGTGA. This CDR3 comprises 16 residues. V lost 1 base and J 0 bases, leaving 13 bases between the germline ends. The CDR3 sequence: CASSLKGGTSSYEQYF. CDR3 coding DNA: TGTGCCAGCAGCTTAAAAGGCGGGACCAGCTCCTACGAGCAGTACTTC.

This chain links TRBV7-2 with TRBJ1-5, with 9 positions matching TRBD1. Per the germline V gene, CDR1 is SGHTA and CDR2 is FQGNSA. The CDR3 spans 16 residues. Germline trimming cut 3 bases from V and 1 base from J; bases unmatched to any gene: 4. The CDR3 region has the DNA TGTGCCAGCAGCTTCGGCGGGACAGGGAGCAATCAGCCCCAGCATTTT. This codes for CASSFGGTGSNQPQHF.

V gene TRBV2 combines with J gene TRBJ2-1; D ambiguous. Trimming left V 3 bases short and J 9 bases short, with 18 bases between. Germline CDR1 and CDR2: SNHLY and FYNNEI. The CDR3 totals 15 residues. CDR3 loop: CASSESNPRQGEQFF. CDR3 DNA sequence: TGTGCCAGCAGTGAGTCCAACCCTAGGCAAGGTGAGCAGTTCTTC.

This clone has only one observation. V is TRBV25-1 and J is TRBJ2-7, with 11 bases aligning to TRBD2. Losses at the gene ends were 0 bases for V and 1 base for J; bases not matched to a gene: 8. The CDR3 covers 18 residues. Germline CDR1 and CDR2: MGHDK and SYGVNS. CDR3 protein: CASSEYVAGGQGSYEQYF. In DNA, the CDR3 is TGTGCCAGCAGTGAATATGTAGCGGGAGGGCAGGGGTCCTACGAGCAGTACTTC.

The chain joins TRBV2 to TRBJ2-5; 9 nucleotides match TRBD1. Germline assignment: CDR1 SNHLY and CDR2 FYNNEI. Trimming removed 4 bases from V and 3 bases from J; junction bases left unmatched: 9. The CDR3 sequence is 16 residues long. CDR3 in DNA: TGTGCCAGCAGTGGGGGACAGGGACAACTCAAAGAGACCCAGTACTTC. This codes for CASSGGQGQLKETQYF.

This clone appeared a single time. The DNA of the CDR3 is TGTGCCAGCAGGTTAGGGGGCTCAGTCGGGGCCAACGTCCTGACTTTC. Its translation: CASRLGGSVGANVLTF. The J gene is TRBJ2-6, the V gene TRBV28, with 7 bases fitting TRBD1. Germline trimming cut 6 bases from V and 4 bases from J; bases unmatched to any gene: 9. Germline-derived CDR1 and CDR2 are MDHEN and SYDVKM. The CDR3 spans 16 residues.

The chain links TRBV7-2 to TRBJ1-1; no reliable D call. Germline V gene lookup returns CDR1 SGHTA and CDR2 FQGNSA. The CDR3 sequence is 14 residues long. Trimming stripped 5 bases from V and 1 base from J, with 11 bases between. CDR3 coding DNA: TGTGCCAGCAGCCGCAGGTCTCAGAACACTGAAGCTTTCTTT. Its translation: CASSRRSQNTEAFF.

This chain uses TRBV6-2 or TRBV6-3 with TRBJ1-5, with TRBD1 matching 8 bases. CDR1 and CDR2 from the germline V gene are MNHEY and SVGEGT. This CDR3 is built from 16 residues. V dropped 5 bases and J dropped 2; count of bases not matched to a gene: 8. The CDR3 DNA reads as TGTGCCAGCAGTAGGACAGGGATGAGTGGCAATCAGCCCCAGCATTTT. Amino acids: CASSRTGMSGNQPQHF.

The chain has TRBV7-2 and TRBJ1-2; TRBD1 matches at 8 bases. This CDR3 region has 15 residues. Looked up from germline, CDR1 is SGHTA and CDR2 is FQGNSA. J gave up 7 bases and V 3 bases, and 10 bases lay outside the gene matches. The CDR3 region is CASSFWGQGAGGYTF. In DNA form, the CDR3 reads TGTGCCAGCAGCTTTTGGGGCCAGGGGGCCGGTGGCTACACCTTC.

The V gene is TRBV28, the J gene TRBJ1-2, with D possibly matching TRBD1 (6 bases). Germline values: CDR1 MDHEN, CDR2 SYDVKM. Trimming cost V 9 bases and J 5 bases, with 13 bases left between them. The CDR3 consists of 12 residues. The CDR3 coding sequence is TGTGCCAGTCTACAGGGTCAGTATGGCTACACCTTC. This translates into CASLQGQYGYTF.

J is TRBJ2-7 and V is TRBV27; 9 bases are a match to TRBD1. The CDR3 extends over 15 amino acids. Germline V gene data show CDR1 as MNHEY and CDR2 as SMNVEV (reference sequence). Trimming cost V 5 bases and J 3 bases; bases outside gene matches: 8. CDR3: CASSPTGTGIYEQYF. The CDR3 DNA reads as TGTGCCAGCAGTCCTACCGGGACAGGGATCTACGAGCAGTACTTC.

As DNA, the CDR3 is TGCAGCGTTCACCGCCAGGGCCCTAACTATGGCTACACCTTC. It codes for CSVHRQGPNYGYTF. The chain carries TRBV29-1 and TRBJ1-2; D is perhaps TRBD1 (5 bases). This CDR3 spans 14 amino acids. Trimming took 5 bases from V and 0 from J, leaving 13 bases between them. The V gene's germline CDR1 is SQVTM and CDR2 ANQGSEA.

The rearrangement links TRBV29-1 to TRBJ1-1; weak D call: TRBD1 (5 bases). The CDR3 runs to 13 residues. Germline values: CDR1 SQVTM, CDR2 ANQGSEA. Trimming removed 5 bases at V and 0 bases at J, with 10 bases between. Written as DNA, the CDR3 is TGCAGCGTTAGAGAACAGGTGAACACTGAAGCTTTCTTT. Translating it yields CSVREQVNTEAFF.

This clone is a singleton in its sample. The chain carries TRBV2 and TRBJ2-2, with D maybe TRBD1 (6 bases). With 6 bases removed from V and 1 base from J, the gap between germline ends came to 9 bases. CDR3 size: 14 residues. Germline V lookup: CDR1 SNHLY, CDR2 FYNNEI. CDR3 residues: CASRATGNTGELFF. The CDR3 nucleotides are TGTGCCAGCAGGGCGACAGGGAACACCGGGGAGCTGTTTTTT.

This rearrangement joins TRBV12-3 or TRBV12-4 to TRBJ2-2, with unresolved D. CDR3 length: 13 amino acids. Trimming removed 3 bases at V and 4 bases at J, with 6 bases between. CDR3 DNA: TGTGCCAGCAGTTTGGTGCGCACCGGGGAGCTGTTTTTT. Amino acids: CASSLVRTGELFF.

The J gene is TRBJ2-5, the V gene TRBV6-5; D might be TRBD2 (5 bases). V dropped 10 bases and J dropped 0 bases, with 12 bases sitting between them. CDR3 length: 13 residues. CDR1 and CDR2 (germline): MNHEY, SVGAGI. For the CDR3, the DNA is TGTGCCATGAGCGGAAGCTACCAAGAGACCCAGTACTTC. It codes for CAMSGSYQETQYF.

The chain joins TRBV9 to TRBJ1-2; a weak D match, TRBD1 (6 bases). Germline values: CDR1 SGDLS, CDR2 YYNGEE. V lost 0 bases and J 8 bases, leaving 17 bases between the germline ends. This CDR3 has 15 amino acids. The CDR3 DNA reads TGTGCCAGCAGCGTAGGTAGTGCAGGGGTAAGCGGCTACACCTTC. Residues: CASSVGSAGVSGYTF.

The rearrangement links TRBV6-1 to TRBJ1-2, with a possible D match to TRBD1 (5 bases). The CDR3 is 14 amino acids. The germline gives CDR1 MNHNS, CDR2 SASEGT. The ends were cut back, 0 bases at V and 9 bases at J, with 14 bases in the middle. CDR3: CASSEAGRVSRYTF. CDR3 sequence (DNA): TGTGCCAGCAGTGAAGCCGGCAGGGTTTCTCGCTACACCTTC.

The chain has TRBV7-2 and TRBJ2-3; TRBD2 agrees at 8 bases. The CDR3 consists of 16 residues. The germline CDR1 and CDR2 sequences are SGHTA and FQGNSA. V trimming: 6 bases; J trimming: 4 bases; junction bases outside the gene matches: 12. CDR3: CASSLGPGGGADTQYF. The CDR3 coding sequence is TGTGCCAGCAGTCTCGGACCGGGAGGGGGAGCAGATACGCAGTATTTT.

This clone was observed once. The chain carries TRBV18 and TRBJ2-5; 8 bases agree with TRBD1. With 3 bases clipped from V and 2 bases from J, the junction kept 2 bases outside the gene matches. The CDR3 is 14 amino acids. Germline V lookup: CDR1 KGHSH, CDR2 LQKENI. The CDR3 sequence is CASSPRTGQETQYF. In DNA form, the CDR3 reads TGTGCCAGCTCACCTCGGACAGGGCAAGAGACCCAGTACTTC. The whole variable domain, filled in from reference TRBV18 and TRBJ2-5, reads NAGVMQNPRHLVRRRGQEARLRCSPMKGHSHVYWYRQLPEEGLKFMVYLQKENIIDESGMPKERFSAEFPKEGPSILRIQQVVRGDSAAYFCASSPRTGQETQYFGPGTRLLVL.

The J gene is TRBJ1-6, the V gene TRBV19; the D gene is possibly TRBD1 (6 bases). The CDR3 sequence is 14 residues long. CDR1 and CDR2 (germline): LNHDA, SQIVND (reference sequence). V was clipped by 3 bases and J by 7 bases, with 10 bases between them. The CDR3 region has the DNA TGTGCCAGTAGTATTGGGGGCGGAAATTCACCCCTCCACTTT. As protein: CASSIGGGNSPLHF. Supplemented by reference TRBV19 and TRBJ1-6, the full variable domain reads DGGITQSPKYLFRKEGQNVTLSCEQNLNHDAMYWYRQDPGQGLRLIYYSQIVNDFQKGDIAEGYSVSREKKESFPLTVTSAQKNPTAFYLCASSIGGGNSPLHFGNGTRLTVT.

This rearrangement joins TRBV3-1 (or the pseudogene TRBV3-2) to TRBJ2-1, with 8 bases lining up with TRBD1. CDR1 is LGHDT, CDR2 YNNKEL, per germline (reference sequence). The CDR3 has 15 amino acids. V shed 3 bases and J 5 bases; nucleotides not matched to a gene: 6. CDR3 region: CASSQRQGNDNEQFF. As DNA, the CDR3 is TGTGCCAGCAGCCAGAGACAGGGGAACGACAATGAGCAGTTCTTC.

The count of this clone is one. V usage is TRBV24-1 and J usage is TRBJ2-7; the D gene is possibly TRBD1 (6 bases). CDR3 length: 13 residues. V was trimmed by 5 bases and J by 6 bases, leaving 13 bases between them. Germline lookup yields CDR1 KGHDR and CDR2 SFDVKD. The DNA of the CDR3 is TGTGCCACCAGTGGACAGGCCTCCGGCGAGCAGTACTTC. As protein: CATSGQASGEQYF.

The CDR3 loop reads CASNQQGRGGNEQFF. In DNA, the CDR3 is TGTGCCAGCAACCAACAGGGAAGGGGCGGCAATGAGCAGTTCTTC. This chain joins TRBV7-8 and TRBJ2-1; D might be TRBD1 (6 bases). Between the trimmed V and J ends, which lost 7 bases and 6 bases, there was a span of 19 bases. In germline, CDR1 is SGHVS, CDR2 FQNEAQ. The CDR3 contains 15 residues.

The chain employs TRBV5-4 and TRBJ2-7; 12 nucleotides line up with TRBD2. Trimming took 4 bases from V and 8 from J; bases not matched to a gene: 7. The CDR3 loop spans 14 amino acids. Per the germline V gene, CDR1 is SGHNT and CDR2 is YYREEE (reference sequence). The CDR3 region is CASSLPLAGGQQYF. The CDR3 DNA is TGTGCCAGCAGCCTCCCACTAGCGGGAGGACAGCAGTACTTC.

The DNA for the CDR3 is TGTGCCAGCAGTTACTCCGCCGGCGGGTACGAGCAGTACTTC. Protein product: CASSYSAGGYEQYF. The chain is built from TRBV6-2 or TRBV6-3 and TRBJ2-7, with D maybe TRBD2 (5 bases). V shed 0 bases and J shed 4 bases, with 10 bases lying between them. This CDR3 region has 14 residues. Germline CDR1 MNHEY, CDR2 SVGEGT.

This chain joins TRBV11-3 and TRBJ2-7; 8 nucleotides match TRBD1. The germline CDR1 and CDR2 sequences are SGHNT and YENEEA. Germline trimming cut 4 bases from V and 3 bases from J; bases unmatched to any gene: 23. This CDR3 is 20 amino acids long. CDR3 loop: CASSSLIRRTGPTKDYEQYF. The CDR3 coding sequence is TGTGCCAGCAGCTCCTTAATAAGGAGGACAGGGCCGACCAAGGACTACGAGCAGTACTTC.

As DNA, the CDR3 is TGTGCCAGCAGTGAAGCAAGAGGCTATGGCTACACCTTC. It specifies CASSEARGYGYTF. The chain couples TRBV6-1 to TRBJ1-2; D is unresolved. V gave up 0 bases and J gave up 4 bases, with 6 bases separating them. The CDR3 runs 13 residues. Germline V gene lookup returns CDR1 MNHNS and CDR2 SASEGT.

This clone was seen a single time. The rearrangement uses TRBV6-6 and TRBJ1-1; D is perhaps TRBD1 (5 bases). The V gene lost 5 bases and the J gene lost 0 bases, with 13 bases spanning the gap. Germline CDR1 MNHNY, CDR2 SVGAGI (reference sequence). The CDR3 totals 15 residues. The DNA of the CDR3 is TGTGCCAGCAGTAGGACAACCAAAATGAACACTGAAGCTTTCTTT. Amino acids: CASSRTTKMNTEAFF.